These T cell receptor beta chains were read from a single sample in a study of T-cell memory formation after mild COVID-19. MiXCR, run by TCRdb on the 5' RACE reads, gives a single entry per CDR3 protein. Of approximately 60,000 distinct CDR3 sequences in the sample, 9% to 9.5% were seen once. What was sequenced was PBMCs or a T cell subset sorted from them (not recorded which). All receptors come from a man aged 18-30 years who had mild COVID-19 (a few samples of this study predate the infection). Cell type and time point are not known. CDR3s include the opening cysteine and the closing phenylalanine or tryptophan. Fields, in order: V gene, clone size, D gene, J gene, CDR3 DNA, CDR3 protein. A D gene is named only where the DNA matches it firmly. Where a row states a size, it is once, few, many or the class of an expanded clone; other rows omit it.

V: TRBV20-1
size: -
D: -
J: TRBJ2-1
DNA: TGCAGCCCGACTAGTTACGCCCAGTACAATGAGCAGTTCTTC
CDR3: CSPTSYAQYNEQFF

V: TRBV20-1
size: -
D: -
J: TRBJ2-3
DNA: TGCAGTGCCCAACTGGGCGCGACCACAGATACGCAGTATTTT
CDR3: CSAQLGATTDTQYF

V: TRBV7-2
size: medium-sized
D: TRBD2
J: TRBJ2-3
DNA: TGTGCCAGCAGCTTAAATAGCGGGGGGGATACGCAGTATTTT
CDR3: CASSLNSGGDTQYF

V: TRBV20-1
size: many
D: -
J: TRBJ2-4
DNA: TGCAGTGCCGGAGCGAGCTCAAGGAACATTCAGTACTTC
CDR3: CSAGASSRNIQYF

V: TRBV11-2
size: many
D: TRBD1
J: TRBJ2-1
DNA: TGTGCCAGCAGCCGCGACAGGGGAGATGAGCAGTTCTTC
CDR3: CASSRDRGDEQFF

V: TRBV10-2
size: -
D: -
J: TRBJ2-4
DNA: TGCGCCAGCAGTGACCCGGGCCCCGGGAACATTCAGTACTTC
CDR3: CASSDPGPGNIQYF

V: TRBV21-1
size: -
D: -
J: TRBJ2-1
DNA: TGTGCCAGCAGCAAGGGGGAGGGGTACAATGAGCAGTTCTTC
CDR3: CASSKGEGYNEQFF

V: TRBV5-1
size: few
D: -
J: TRBJ2-2
DNA: TGCGCCAGCAGCCCCGGGTCAGCGGGCCCGGGCGGGGAGCTGTTTTTT
CDR3: CASSPGSAGPGGELFF

V: TRBV6-5
size: -
D: TRBD2
J: TRBJ2-3
DNA: TGTGCCAGCAGCCGCGGGAGGGGCCGGGGCACAGATACGCAGTATTTT
CDR3: CASSRGRGRGTDTQYF

V: TRBV7-2
size: few
D: -
J: TRBJ1-2
DNA: TGTGCCAGCAGCCTACGGGACCTTAACTATGGCTACACCTTC
CDR3: CASSLRDLNYGYTF

V: TRBV6-5
size: -
D: -
J: TRBJ1-6
DNA: TGTGCCAGCAGTTACGCTAATCGTAGGGGTTCACCCCTCCACTTT
CDR3: CASSYANRRGSPLHF

V: TRBV7-3
size: -
D: TRBD2
J: TRBJ2-5
DNA: TGTGCCAGCAGCTTCTCCCAGAGGGAGGGGAAGACCCAGTACTTC
CDR3: CASSFSQREGKTQYF

V: TRBV7-9
size: many
D: -
J: TRBJ2-1
DNA: TGTGCCAGCAGCTTAGCCTCTGAAAATGAGCAGTTCTTC
CDR3: CASSLASENEQFF

V: TRBV20-1
size: few
D: TRBD1
J: TRBJ1-2
DNA: TGCAGTGCTAGTGAGGGGCAGGGGGGCTATGGCTACACCTTC
CDR3: CSASEGQGGYGYTF

V: TRBV6-5
size: -
D: TRBD1
J: TRBJ2-3
DNA: TGTGCCAGCAGTTACGGGACAGGGATTTACGATACGCAGTATTTT
CDR3: CASSYGTGIYDTQYF

V: TRBV9
size: few
D: -
J: TRBJ2-3
DNA: TGTGCCAGCAGCCCTCGTGTGGGCCAATGGGATACGCAGTATTTT
CDR3: CASSPRVGQWDTQYF

V: TRBV5-1
size: few
D: -
J: TRBJ1-2
DNA: TGCGCCAGCAGCTTTGGACGGGTAGACTATGGCTACACCTTC
CDR3: CASSFGRVDYGYTF

V: TRBV7-9
size: -
D: -
J: TRBJ2-2
DNA: TGTGCCAGCAGCTCCATGGGAGGCACCGGGGAGCTGTTTTTT
CDR3: CASSSMGGTGELFF

V: TRBV7-9
size: few
D: -
J: TRBJ1-3
DNA: TGTGCCAGCAGCTTATCTAACTCTGGAAACACCATATATTTT
CDR3: CASSLSNSGNTIYF

V: TRBV5-5
size: few
D: -
J: TRBJ1-6
DNA: TGTGCCAGCAGCTTGATTGACCGAACTACTAATTCACCCCTCCACTTT
CDR3: CASSLIDRTTNSPLHF

V: TRBV7-2
size: few
D: -
J: TRBJ1-2
DNA: TGTGCCAGCAGCTTAGCCGGGAGGAATCAGGGGAAAACTGGCTACACCTTC
CDR3: CASSLAGRNQGKTGYTF

V: TRBV6-5
size: many
D: -
J: TRBJ2-1
DNA: TGTGCCAGCGGAGCAGGGGACATTGAGCAGTTCTTC
CDR3: CASGAGDIEQFF

V: TRBV4-3
size: few
D: TRBD1
J: TRBJ2-1
DNA: TGCGCCAGCAGCCAGGGTGCGTCTCGGACAGGGAGTAGTTATGAGCAGTTCTTC
CDR3: CASSQGASRTGSSYEQFF

V: TRBV7-8
size: many
D: TRBD2
J: TRBJ2-1
DNA: TGTGCCAGCAGCGGGACTAGCGGGGGGTACAATGAGCAGTTCTTC
CDR3: CASSGTSGGYNEQFF

V: TRBV2
size: -
D: -
J: TRBJ2-3
DNA: TGTGCCAGCAGTGAAGCTAGGGATCCCCCGAGCGGGCAGTATTTT
CDR3: CASSEARDPPSGQYF

V: TRBV5-1
size: few
D: -
J: TRBJ2-5
DNA: TGCGCCACCGCCCCGGGGTTCAGCGGCCAGACCCAGTACTTC
CDR3: CATAPGFSGQTQYF

V: TRBV30
size: many
D: TRBD2
J: TRBJ2-1
DNA: TGTGCCGGGATGAAGGTTCGGGGGGGAACCTACAATGAGCAGTTCTTC
CDR3: CAGMKVRGGTYNEQFF

V: TRBV7-3
size: few
D: TRBD1
J: TRBJ2-2
DNA: TGTGCCAGCAGCATCCCGGGACAGACGAACACCGGGGAGCTGTTTTTT
CDR3: CASSIPGQTNTGELFF

V: TRBV6-2/TRBV6-3
size: few
D: -
J: TRBJ2-7
DNA: TGTGCCAGCAGTTGGTTCGGCGAGCAGTACTTC
CDR3: CASSWFGEQYF

V: TRBV5-1
size: medium-sized
D: -
J: TRBJ2-5
DNA: TGCGCCAGCATGCGATGGGGGACTCCGCAAGAGACCCAGTACTTC
CDR3: CASMRWGTPQETQYF

V: TRBV10-3
size: -
D: -
J: TRBJ1-1
DNA: TGTGCCATCAGTGAGGTCCCGGACACTGAAGCTTTCTTT
CDR3: CAISEVPDTEAFF

V: TRBV11-2
size: -
D: TRBD2
J: TRBJ2-7
DNA: TGTGGGGGGGAGGAGCCGGGGGGGACCTCTCCCACCTACGAGCAGTACTTC
CDR3: CGGEEPGGTSPTYEQYF

V: TRBV27
size: many
D: TRBD2
J: TRBJ2-7
DNA: TGTGCCACCACGGCGGGGGGGCCCAGCGGTTACGAAGAGCAGTACTTC
CDR3: CATTAGGPSGYEEQYF

V: TRBV12-3/TRBV12-4
size: few
D: -
J: TRBJ2-3
DNA: TGTGCCAGCAGTTCACAGGGAGCCGCGGGCACAGATACGCAGTATTTT
CDR3: CASSSQGAAGTDTQYF